The 17 T cell receptor beta chains given below trace back to one sample, sequenced in a study of blood T cells in healthy people across ages (dated by TCRdb to between 2015 and 2017). Library construction relied on 5' RACE. The data were produced on an Illumina HiSeq 2500. The second PCR ran for about 7 to 11 cycles and used a J-beta primer mix along with a sample-barcoded 5' primer. TCRdb reworked the public reads: Q25 trimming with fastp, MiXCR clone assembly, productive beta chains retained. Entries that share a CDR3 protein sequence are merged under the most common genes and DNA. For this sample there are about 590,000 distinct CDR3 sequences; about 30% appear just once. 15% to 17% of the sample is in the top ten clones. Sequenced: blood. Receptor source: a woman at least 80 years old in good health.

This clonotype was seen many times. A much larger clonotype is one base distant, so this may be a read error. The rearrangement uses TRBV28 and TRBJ2-2; D is uncertain. V was trimmed by 6 bases and J by 5 bases, leaving 7 bases between them. Germline CDR1 reads MDHEN; CDR2 reads SYDVKM. This CDR3 comprises 12 residues. CDR3 loop: CASSLRTGELFF. The CDR3 DNA reads TGTGCCAGCAGCTTAAGAACCGGGGAGCTGTTTTTT.

CDR3 sequence reads: CASPGEGELFF. CDR3 nucleotide sequence: TGTGCCAGCCCCGGGGAGGGGGAGCTGTTTTTT. This chain uses TRBV27 with TRBJ2-2; possible D gene TRBD2, 5 bases. V was shortened by 8 bases and J by 8 bases, with 9 bases between the two germline ends. CDR1 is MNHEY and CDR2 is SMNVEV in the germline V gene (reference sequence). The CDR3 consists of 11 residues.

This clonotype was counted at least ten times. This chain uses TRBV27 with TRBJ2-1, with D unresolved. The CDR3 loop spans 14 amino acids. The germline gives CDR1 MNHEY, CDR2 SMNVEV (reference sequence). The V end was cut by 3 bases, the J end by 7 bases, with 13 bases between. The CDR3, as DNA: TGTGCCAGCAGTTTTGGCTTACGGCGTAATGAGCAGTTCTTC. It translates to CASSFGLRRNEQFF.

At least ten counts were recorded for this clonotype. This rearrangement joins TRBV7-2 to TRBJ2-3; 12 bases line up with TRBD2. V was clipped by 6 bases and J by 6 bases; unmatched bases: 10. The CDR3 is 16 residues long. Germline CDR1 is SGHTA and CDR2 is FQGNSA. CDR3 DNA sequence: TGTGCCAGCAGTCAACTAGCGGGGGGCCCCGCGGATACGCAGTATTTT. Translation gives CASSQLAGGPADTQYF.

The gene calls are TRBV27 and TRBJ1-2, with unresolved D. The CDR3 is 16 residues long. The V end was cut by 3 bases, the J end by 6 bases, with 20 bases between. Germline V gene sequence: CDR1 MNHEY, CDR2 SMNVEV (reference sequence). CDR3 nucleotides: TGTGCCAGCAGTTTGGCCCCCAGTGGGGTCCGCCATGGCTACACCTTC. Translated, it gives CASSLAPSGVRHGYTF.

There are many counts of this clonotype. This rearrangement joins TRBV7-2 to TRBJ2-3, with 7 nucleotides matching TRBD1. Losses at the gene ends were 2 bases for V and 2 bases for J; bases not matched to a gene: 10. The CDR3 has 17 amino acids. The V gene's germline CDR1 is SGHTA and CDR2 FQGNSA. This chain's CDR3 is CASSLSTGAYITDTQYF. As DNA, the CDR3 is TGTGCCAGCAGCTTAAGTACAGGGGCCTACATCACAGATACGCAGTATTTT.

The rearrangement links TRBV20-1 to TRBJ2-3; perhaps D is TRBD1 or TRBD2 (5 bases each). This CDR3 has 12 amino acids. Germline V lookup: CDR1 DFQATT, CDR2 SNEGSKA (reference sequence). The CDR3 reads CRATASRVTQYF. In DNA form, the CDR3 reads TGCAGGGCCACAGCTAGCAGGGTCACTCAGTATTTT.

This clonotype was observed once. A much larger clone sits a single nucleotide away, making a read error possible. The CDR3 does not end in the conserved phenylalanine or tryptophan, so this is likely a read error. The chain employs TRBV12-3 or TRBV12-4 and TRBJ1-1; D uncertain. V lost 6 bases to trimming and J lost 3 bases, with 11 bases between them. This CDR3 spans 13 amino acids. The CDR3 nucleotides are TGTGCCAGCAGGTACGTCGGAGACACTGAAGCTTTCTGT. Translation gives CASRYVGDTEAFC.

There are many counts of this clonotype. This chain connects TRBV27 to TRBJ2-4; TRBD2 might be the D (6 bases). The CDR3 contains 16 residues. V lost 2 bases, J lost 0 bases, and 11 bases lay in between. Germline V lookup: CDR1 MNHEY, CDR2 SMNVEV (reference sequence). The CDR3 loop reads CASSLQRVLAKNIQYF. Written as DNA, the CDR3 is TGTGCCAGCAGTTTACAGCGGGTACTAGCCAAAAACATTCAGTACTTC.

The chain links TRBV20-1 to TRBJ1-1; D unresolved. The germline gives CDR1 DFQATT, CDR2 SNEGSKA (reference sequence). Trimming removed 3 bases from V and 2 bases from J, with 16 bases in between. The length of the CDR3 is 15 residues. The CDR3 DNA is TGCAGTGCTAGTCGGACTCACCCGTCAAACACTGAAGCTTTCTTT. Protein product: CSASRTHPSNTEAFF.

V gene TRBV6-2 or TRBV6-3 combines with J gene TRBJ2-5; D not resolved. The DNA matches TRBJ2-7 better at its end, which makes the J call doubtful. This CDR3 is built from 14 residues. CDR1 is MNHEY, CDR2 SVGEGT, per germline. The CDR3 DNA reads TGTGCCAGCAGTTTCCGTATCAGCTCCTACGAGCAGTACTTC. It specifies CASSFRISSYEQYF.

In its sample, this clonotype was seen many times. V gene TRBV10-3 combines with J gene TRBJ1-6; a possible D gene is TRBD1 (6 bases). Deletions cut 5 bases from V and 8 bases from J, with 13 bases between. The CDR3 is 14 amino acids. Per the germline V gene, CDR1 is ENHRY and CDR2 is SYGVKD. CDR3 in DNA: TGTGCCATCAGTCGGACAGTCGGTGATTCACCCCTCCACTTT. Protein product: CAISRTVGDSPLHF.

This clonotype was detected ten times or more. The rearrangement uses TRBV4-3 and TRBJ1-4, with D uncertain. The CDR3 spans 16 residues. Germline V gives CDR1 LGHNA, CDR2 YSLEER. V lost 1 base and J lost 5, with 14 bases in between. The CDR3 bases are TGCGCCAGCAGCCAAGGAAACTCTAGGGAAAATGAAAAACTGTTTTTT. This translates into CASSQGNSRENEKLFF.

This clonotype has at least ten counts. Here the CDR3 reads CASSTSARYTDTQYF. CDR3 sequence (DNA): TGTGCCAGCAGCACCTCCGCCCGGTACACAGATACGCAGTATTTT. This chain links TRBV9 with TRBJ2-3, with D unresolved. Germline CDR1 SGDLS, CDR2 YYNGEE. The ends were cut back, 4 bases at V and 2 bases at J, with 14 bases in the middle. The CDR3 totals 15 residues.

The chain uses TRBV4-3 and TRBJ1-2; 11 bases match TRBD1. Germline lookup yields CDR1 LGHNA and CDR2 YSLEER. Trimming took 3 bases from V and 6 from J; bases not matched to a gene: 6. The CDR3 totals 15 residues. For the CDR3, the DNA is TGCGCCAGCAGCCAGAGTGGGACAGGGGGTAATGGCTACACCTTC. Encoded protein: CASSQSGTGGNGYTF.

This clonotype came up many times. The J gene is TRBJ2-5, the V gene TRBV5-6, with D unresolved. Between the trimmed V and J ends, which lost 1 base and 3 bases, there was a span of 10 bases. The CDR3 length is 14 residues. CDR1 and CDR2 (germline): SGHDT, YYEEEE. In DNA, the CDR3 is TGTGCCAGCAGCTTGTTTGCCGATGAAGAGACCCAGTACTTC. It encodes CASSLFADEETQYF.

A remark on this clonotype: This may be a read error, as it is one base from a much larger clone. The rearrangement uses TRBV6-2 or TRBV6-3 and TRBJ2-1, with 11 bases identical to TRBD1. Germline assignment: CDR1 MNHEY and CDR2 SVGEGT. The CDR3 sequence is 13 residues long. Trimming at V came to 6 bases and at J to 9 bases, leaving 4 bases not matched to a gene. This chain's CDR3 is CASRRTGGGEQFF. The CDR3 DNA is TGTGCCAGCAGGAGGACAGGGGGCGGTGAGCAGTTCTTC.